These T cell receptor beta chains were read from a single sample in a study of cytomegalovirus exposure and HLA in healthy donors. Generated by immunoSEQ multiplex PCR, the TCRdb table keeps only in-frame clones and is missing some. This repertoire shows 150,000 or so clones, more than 65% found once; its top ten account for more than 4%. What was sequenced was PBMCs. All receptors derive from a male donor in good health and CMV-seropositive. The CDR3 runs from the conserved cysteine through the conserved F or W.

j_gene	v_gene	CDR3aa
TRBJ2-7	TRBV5-4	CASSSRDRGVEQYF
TRBJ2-2	TRBV6-1	CASSEWGWGNTGELFF
TRBJ1-5	TRBV7-2	CASSLVSGHSNQPQHF
TRBJ1-1	TRBV14	CASSGQPNTEAFF
TRBJ2-1	TRBV4-1	CASSLLREEDEQFF
TRBJ1-2	TRBV7-9	CSSSTTEGGYTF
TRBJ1-1	TRBV10-3	CAISPGQGVSGAFF
TRBJ1-2	TRBV14	CASSQAGVHGYTF
TRBJ2-2	TRBV5-1	CASSPGQGEAGELFF
TRBJ2-2	TRBV11-3	CASSVGGANTGELFF
TRBJ1-1	TRBV2	CASSVGTGDLGAFF
TRBJ1-4	TRBV6-1	CASSETGMQKLFF
NA	TRBV2	CASSGPPQGYEQYF
TRBJ1-1	TRBV6-5	CASGHFKNTEAFF
TRBJ1-6	TRBV4-1	CASSYGTANNSPLHF
TRBJ1-4	TRBV29-1	CSVEDRGEKLFF
TRBJ1-5	TRBV6-1	CASRDRANQPQHF
TRBJ1-1	TRBV6-5	CASSRRGGDTEAFF
TRBJ2-3	TRBV5-1	CASSSTDTQYF
TRBJ2-7	TRBV7-9	CASSRTGSEQYF
TRBJ2-2	TRBV6-5	CASSYSERAGELFF
TRBJ2-3	TRBV5-8	CASSSETSGGYPSTDTQYF
TRBJ2-1	TRBV29-1	CSVELAGGDEQFF
TRBJ1-6	TRBV4-2	CASSQANSPLHF
TRBJ2-1	TRBV13	CASSYGTSRFYNEQFF
TRBJ1-4	TRBV7-2	CASSTRQGDATNEKLFF
TRBJ1-6	TRBV5-1	CASSLEGARNSPLHF
TRBJ2-2	TRBV25-1	CASSRGLAGATGELFF
TRBJ1-5	TRBV28	CASSLSGWGQPQHF
TRBJ2-5	TRBV7-2	CASSPGLAGGPRYF
TRBJ1-5	TRBV2	CASSITQGQGQPQHF
TRBJ1-2	TRBV19	CASSMFGEANYGYTF
TRBJ2-7	TRBV6-4	CASPGLAGGRGSYEQYF
TRBJ2-4	TRBV20-1	CSAGMYNIQYF
TRBJ2-7	TRBV28	CASSLSGSSNEQYF
TRBJ2-7	TRBV7-9	CASSRRSSGKASYEQYF